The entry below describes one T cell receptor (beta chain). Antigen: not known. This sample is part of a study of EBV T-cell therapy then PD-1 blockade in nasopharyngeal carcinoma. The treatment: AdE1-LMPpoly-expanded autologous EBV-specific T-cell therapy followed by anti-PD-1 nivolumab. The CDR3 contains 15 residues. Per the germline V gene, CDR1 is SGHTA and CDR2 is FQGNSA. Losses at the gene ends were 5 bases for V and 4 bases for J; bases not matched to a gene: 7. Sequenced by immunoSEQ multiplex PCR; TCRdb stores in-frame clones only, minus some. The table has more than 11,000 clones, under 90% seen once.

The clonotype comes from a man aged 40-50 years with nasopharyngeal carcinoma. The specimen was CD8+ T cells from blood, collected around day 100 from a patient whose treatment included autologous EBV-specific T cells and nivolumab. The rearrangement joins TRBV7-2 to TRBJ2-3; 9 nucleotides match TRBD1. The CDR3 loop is CASSIRDRVADTQYF. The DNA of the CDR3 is TGTGCCAGCAGCATTCGGGACAGGGTCGCAGATACGCAGTATTTT.